This T cell receptor (beta chain) emerged from a study of blood T cell repertoires in COVID-19. CDR1 and CDR2 from the germline V gene are LGHNA and YNFKEQ. The J segment lost 7 bases and the V segment lost 1 base, leaving 6 bases of the junction unmatched. This CDR3 is 15 amino acids long. This table comes from immunoSEQ multiplex PCR, and its TCRdb copy is limited to in-frame clones, with some not included. The table has 150,000 to 180,000 clones, approximately 85% seen once. The TCR was taken from a man in his fifties or sixties with COVID-19, enrolled during active disease. The sample consisted of peripheral blood. The genes are TRBV4-2 and TRBJ1-2, with 10 bases fitting TRBD1. Here the CDR3 DNA reads TGTGCCAGCAGCCAAGCGACAGGGGGCGAAGGTGGCTACACCTTC. This encodes CASSQATGGEGGYTF.